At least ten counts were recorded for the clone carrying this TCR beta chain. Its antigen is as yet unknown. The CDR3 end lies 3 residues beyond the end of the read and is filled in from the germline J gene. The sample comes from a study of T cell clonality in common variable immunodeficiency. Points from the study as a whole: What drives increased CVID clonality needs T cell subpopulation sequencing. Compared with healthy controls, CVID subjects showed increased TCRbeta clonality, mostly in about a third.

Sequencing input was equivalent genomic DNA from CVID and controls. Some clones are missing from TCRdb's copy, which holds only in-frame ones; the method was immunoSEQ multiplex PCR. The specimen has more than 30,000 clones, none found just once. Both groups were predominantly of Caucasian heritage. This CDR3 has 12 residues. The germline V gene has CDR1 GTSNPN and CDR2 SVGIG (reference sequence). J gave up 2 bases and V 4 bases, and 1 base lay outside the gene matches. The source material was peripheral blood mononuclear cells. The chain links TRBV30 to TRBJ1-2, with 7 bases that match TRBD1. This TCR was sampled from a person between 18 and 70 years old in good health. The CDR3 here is CAWTGGNYGYTF. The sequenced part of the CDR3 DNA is TGTGCCTGGACAGGGGGGAACTATGGC.